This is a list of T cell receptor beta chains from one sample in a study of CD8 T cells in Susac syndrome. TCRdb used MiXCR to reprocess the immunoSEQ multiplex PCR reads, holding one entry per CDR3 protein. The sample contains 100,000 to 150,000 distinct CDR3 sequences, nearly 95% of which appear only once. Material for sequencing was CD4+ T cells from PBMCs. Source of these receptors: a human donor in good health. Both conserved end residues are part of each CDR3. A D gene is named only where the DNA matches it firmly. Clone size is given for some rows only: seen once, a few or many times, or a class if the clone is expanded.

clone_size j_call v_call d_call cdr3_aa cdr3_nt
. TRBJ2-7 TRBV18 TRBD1 CASSPQGAGYEQYF TGTGCCAGCTCACCTCAGGGGGCTGGCTACGAGCAGTACTTC
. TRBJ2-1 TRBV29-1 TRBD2 CSVRSSGRGNEQFF TGCAGCGTAAGATCTAGCGGGAGAGGGAATGAGCAGTTCTTC
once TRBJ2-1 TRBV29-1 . CSVVTGSYNEQFF TGCAGCGTTGTCACTGGATCCTACAATGAGCAGTTCTTC
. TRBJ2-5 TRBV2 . CASRRETQYF TGTGCCAGCAGACGGGAGACCCAGTACTTC
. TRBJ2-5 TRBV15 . CATSLWRETQYF TGTGCCACCAGCCTATGGAGGGAGACCCAGTACTTC
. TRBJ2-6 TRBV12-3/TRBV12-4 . CASSPALGAGANVLTF TGTGCCAGCAGTCCTGCCTTAGGGGCTGGGGCCAACGTCCTGACTTTC
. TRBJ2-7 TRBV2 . CATRGQARSYEQYF TGTGCCACCAGGGGTCAGGCCCGATCCTACGAGCAGTACTTC
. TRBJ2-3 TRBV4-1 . CASSHKGYESDTQYF TGCGCCAGCAGCCACAAAGGGTACGAATCAGATACGCAGTATTTT
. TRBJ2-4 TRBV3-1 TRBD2 CASSSGLAGGLAKNIQYF TGTGCCAGCAGCTCTGGGCTAGCGGGAGGTCTAGCCAAAAACATTCAGTACTTC
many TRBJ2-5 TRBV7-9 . CASSPGETQYF TGTGCCAGCAGCCCCGGAGAGACCCAGTACTTC
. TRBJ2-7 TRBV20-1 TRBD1 CSADRDRGEREQYF TGCAGTGCGGACCGGGACAGGGGGGAGCGCGAGCAGTACTTC
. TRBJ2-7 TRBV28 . CASSLPHKLEQYF TGTGCCAGCAGTTTACCCCACAAACTCGAGCAGTACTTC
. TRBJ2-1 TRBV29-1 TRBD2 CSQRAGGNNEQFF TGCAGCCAGAGGGCGGGAGGCAACAATGAGCAGTTCTTC
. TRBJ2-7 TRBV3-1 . CASSRSGIPNEQYF TGTGCCAGCAGCCGGTCTGGGATTCCCAACGAGCAGTACTTC
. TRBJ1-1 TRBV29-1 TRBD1 CSVGRDSQMNTEAFF TGCAGCGTTGGTCGGGACAGCCAAATGAACACTGAAGCTTTCTTT
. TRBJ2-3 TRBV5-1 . CASSLGSASDTQYF TGCGCCAGCAGCTTGGGATCGGCATCAGATACGCAGTATTTT
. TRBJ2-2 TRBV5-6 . CASSLVEENTGELFF TGTGCCAGCAGCTTGGTAGAAGAGAACACCGGGGAGCTGTTTTTT
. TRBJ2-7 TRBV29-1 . CSVDGAAYEQYF TGCAGCGTTGATGGGGCGGCCTACGAGCAGTACTTC
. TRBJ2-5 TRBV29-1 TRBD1 CSVEPGGETQYF TGCAGCGTTGAGCCAGGGGGAGAGACCCAGTACTTC
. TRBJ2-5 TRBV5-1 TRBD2 CASRLAPTSGQETQYF TGCGCCAGCAGATTGGCTCCGACTAGCGGCCAAGAGACCCAGTACTTC
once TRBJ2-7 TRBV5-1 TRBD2 CASSFRLAGGHEQYF TGCGCCAGCAGCTTCCGACTAGCGGGAGGCCACGAGCAGTACTTC
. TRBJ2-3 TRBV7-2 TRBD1 CASSFGQGTDTQYF TGTGCCAGCAGCTTTGGACAGGGAACAGATACGCAGTATTTT
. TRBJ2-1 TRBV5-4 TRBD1 CASSLGQGREQFF TGTGCCAGCAGCTTGGGACAGGGGAGGGAGCAGTTCTTC
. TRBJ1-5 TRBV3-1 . CASSQDASSNQPQHF TGTGCCAGCAGCCAAGATGCCTCAAGCAATCAGCCCCAGCATTTT
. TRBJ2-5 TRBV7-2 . CASSPRAGRAQETQYF TGTGCCAGCAGTCCCCGGGCAGGGAGAGCTCAAGAGACCCAGTACTTC
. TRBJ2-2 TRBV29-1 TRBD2 CSVQDPRTSGRNGELFF TGCAGCGTTCAGGATCCACGGACTAGCGGGAGAAACGGGGAGCTGTTTTTT
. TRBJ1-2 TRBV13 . CASSLVSKEWSNYGYTF TGTGCCAGCAGCTTAGTTTCCAAAGAGTGGTCTAACTATGGCTACACCTTC
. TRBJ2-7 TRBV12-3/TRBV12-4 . CASSFLGDGAYEQYF TGTGCCAGCAGTTTCTTAGGTGACGGTGCCTACGAGCAGTACTTC
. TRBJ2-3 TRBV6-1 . CASPEGERSDTQYF TGTGCCAGTCCAGAAGGGGAGAGGTCAGATACGCAGTATTTT
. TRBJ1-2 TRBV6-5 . CASSYSVGGDGYTF TGTGCCAGCAGTTACTCGGTGGGGGGGGATGGCTACACCTTC
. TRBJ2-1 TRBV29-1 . CSVVTRDKNLNEQFF TGCAGCGTTGTGACTCGGGACAAAAACCTAAATGAGCAGTTCTTC
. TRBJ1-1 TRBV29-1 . CSVADSEAFF TGCAGCGTTGCAGACAGTGAAGCTTTCTTT
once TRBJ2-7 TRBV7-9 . CASSLYRSQGWYEQYF TGTGCCAGCAGCTTATATCGTTCGCAGGGATGGTACGAGCAGTACTTC
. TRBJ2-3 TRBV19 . CASQGRISTDTQYF TGTGCCAGCCAGGGCCGTATTAGCACAGATACGCAGTATTTT
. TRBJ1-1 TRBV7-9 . CASSLKRIKNTEAFF TGTGCCAGCAGCTTAAAACGGATTAAGAACACTGAAGCTTTCTTT
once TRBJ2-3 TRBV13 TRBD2 CASSSPLTSGTDTQYF TGTGCCAGCAGCTCCCCCCTGACTAGCGGCACAGATACGCAGTATTTT
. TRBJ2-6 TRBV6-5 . CASSYSSRGGSGANVLTF TGTGCCAGCAGTTACTCGAGCAGGGGAGGGTCTGGGGCCAACGTCCTGACTTTC
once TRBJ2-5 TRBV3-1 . CASSLGVLAQGTQYF TGTGCCAGCAGCCTTGGAGTCCTAGCGCAAGGGACCCAGTACTTC
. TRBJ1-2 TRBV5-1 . CASSLAENYGYTF TGCGCCAGCAGCTTGGCAGAAAACTATGGCTACACCTTC
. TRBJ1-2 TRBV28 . CASSHRGDGYTF TGTGCCAGCAGCCATAGGGGGGATGGCTACACCTTC
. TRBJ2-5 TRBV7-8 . CASSPRGRARGETQYF TGTGCCAGCAGCCCCCGAGGCAGGGCCCGGGGGGAGACCCAGTACTTC
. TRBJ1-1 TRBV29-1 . CSVGRGMNTEVFF TGCAGCGTTGGGCGGGGAATGAACACTGAAGTTTTCTTT
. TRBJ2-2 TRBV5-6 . CASSLVRGVNTGELFF TGTGCCAGCAGCTTGGTCAGGGGGGTGAACACCGGGGAGCTGTTTTTT
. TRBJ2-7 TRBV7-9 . CASSPQSYEQYF TGTGCCAGCAGCCCCCAGTCCTACGAGCAGTACTTC